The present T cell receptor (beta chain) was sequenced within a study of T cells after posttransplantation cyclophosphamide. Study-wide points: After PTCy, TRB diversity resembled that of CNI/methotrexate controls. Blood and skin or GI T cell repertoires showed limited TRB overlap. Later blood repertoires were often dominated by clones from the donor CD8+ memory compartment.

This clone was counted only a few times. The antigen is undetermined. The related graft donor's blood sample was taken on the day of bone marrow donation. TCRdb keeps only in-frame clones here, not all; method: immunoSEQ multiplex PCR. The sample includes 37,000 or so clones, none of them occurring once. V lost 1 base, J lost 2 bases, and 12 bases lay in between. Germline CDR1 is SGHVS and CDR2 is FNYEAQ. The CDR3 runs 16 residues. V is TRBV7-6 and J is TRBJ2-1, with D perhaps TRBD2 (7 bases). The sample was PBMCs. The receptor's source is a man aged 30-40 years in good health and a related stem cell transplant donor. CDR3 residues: CASSLEGGVAYNEQFF. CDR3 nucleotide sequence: TGTGCCAGCAGCTTAGAGGGGGGGGTCGCCTACAATGAGCAGTTCTTC. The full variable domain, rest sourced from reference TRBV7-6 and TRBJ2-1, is GAGVSQSPRYKVTKRGQDVALRCDPISGHVSLYWYRQALGQGPEFLTYFNYEAQQDKSGLPNDRFSAERPEGSISTLTIQRTEQRDSAMYRCASSLEGGVAYNEQFFGPGTRLTVL.